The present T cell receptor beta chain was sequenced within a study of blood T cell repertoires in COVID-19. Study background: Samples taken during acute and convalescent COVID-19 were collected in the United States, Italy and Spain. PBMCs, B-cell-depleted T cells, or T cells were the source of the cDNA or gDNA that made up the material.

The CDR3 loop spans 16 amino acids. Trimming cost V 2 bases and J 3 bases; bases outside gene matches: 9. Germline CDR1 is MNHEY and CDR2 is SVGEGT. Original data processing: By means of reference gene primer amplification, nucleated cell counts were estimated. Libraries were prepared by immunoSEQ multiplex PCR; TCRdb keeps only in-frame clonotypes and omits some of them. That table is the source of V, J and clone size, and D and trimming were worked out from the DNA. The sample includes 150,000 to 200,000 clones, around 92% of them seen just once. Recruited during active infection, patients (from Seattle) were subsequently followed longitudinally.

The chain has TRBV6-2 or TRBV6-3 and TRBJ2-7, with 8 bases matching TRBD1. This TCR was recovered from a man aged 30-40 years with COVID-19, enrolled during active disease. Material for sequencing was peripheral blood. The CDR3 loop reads CASSYAGQVGNYEQYF. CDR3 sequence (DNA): TGTGCCAGCAGTTACGCGGGACAGGTGGGGAACTACGAGCAGTACTTC.